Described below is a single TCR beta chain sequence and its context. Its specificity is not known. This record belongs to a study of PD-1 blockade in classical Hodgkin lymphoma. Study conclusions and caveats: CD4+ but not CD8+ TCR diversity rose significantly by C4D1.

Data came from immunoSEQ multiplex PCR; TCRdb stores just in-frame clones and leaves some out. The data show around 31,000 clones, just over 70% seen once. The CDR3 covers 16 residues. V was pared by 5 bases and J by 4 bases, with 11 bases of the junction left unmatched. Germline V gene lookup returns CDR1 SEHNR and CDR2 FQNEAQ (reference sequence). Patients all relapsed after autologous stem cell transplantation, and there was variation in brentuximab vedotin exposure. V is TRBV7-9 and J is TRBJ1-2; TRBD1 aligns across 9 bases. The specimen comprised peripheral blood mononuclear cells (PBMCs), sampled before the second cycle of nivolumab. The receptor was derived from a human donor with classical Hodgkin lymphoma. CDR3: CASSQGTGHVVYGYTF. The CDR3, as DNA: TGTGCCAGCAGCCAGGGGACAGGGCATGTAGTCTATGGCTACACCTTC.